This paragraph covers one T cell receptor (beta chain) sequence. How the authors handled the data: Quantification of nucleated cells was approximated via reference gene primer amplification. Generated by immunoSEQ multiplex PCR, the TCRdb table keeps only in-frame clones and is missing some. V, J and clone size are taken as reported in that table, and D and trimming were inferred from the DNA itself. This sample has around 700,000 clones, with around 89% found just once. These data are taken from a study of blood T cell repertoires in COVID-19. Study-level information: Spain, Italy and the United States supplied samples that represented acute and convalescent COVID-19. The cDNA or gDNA used as material had been derived from T cells, B-cell-depleted T cells, or PBMCs.

Trimming shortened V by 7 bases and J by 0 bases, and 19 bases separated the two germline ends. The CDR3 contains 17 residues. CDR1 and CDR2 from the germline V gene are SGHVS and FQNEAQ. The specimen sequenced was peripheral blood. The receptor was isolated from a woman between 18 and 29 years old with acute or convalescent COVID-19. This chain joins TRBV7-8 and TRBJ1-5; a possible D gene is TRBD1 (5 bases). CDR3 sequence (DNA): TGTGCCAGCACTGTAGGAAGGGCGGGGGATAGCAATCAGCCCCAGCATTTT. It yields the protein CASTVGRAGDSNQPQHF.